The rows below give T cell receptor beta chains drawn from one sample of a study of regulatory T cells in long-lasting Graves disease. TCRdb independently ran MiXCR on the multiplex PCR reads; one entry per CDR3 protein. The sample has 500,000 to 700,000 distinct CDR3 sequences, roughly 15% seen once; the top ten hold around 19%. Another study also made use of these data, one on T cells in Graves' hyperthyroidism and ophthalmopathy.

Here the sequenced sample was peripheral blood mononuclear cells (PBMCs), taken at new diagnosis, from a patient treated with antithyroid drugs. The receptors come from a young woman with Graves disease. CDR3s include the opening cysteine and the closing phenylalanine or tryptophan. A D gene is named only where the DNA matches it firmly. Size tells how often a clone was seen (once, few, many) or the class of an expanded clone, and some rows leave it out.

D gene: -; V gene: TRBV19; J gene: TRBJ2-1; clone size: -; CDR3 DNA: TGTGCCAGTAAAGATCCCTTGGGGGCGTCCTACAATGAGCAGTTCTTC; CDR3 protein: CASKDPLGASYNEQFF
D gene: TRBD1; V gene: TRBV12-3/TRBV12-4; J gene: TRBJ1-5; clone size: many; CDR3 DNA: TGTGCCAGCGGGGGACAGGCAAATCAGCCCCAGCATTTT; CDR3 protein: CASGGQANQPQHF
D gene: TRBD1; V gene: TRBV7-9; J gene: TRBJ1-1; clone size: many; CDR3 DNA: TGTGCCAGCAGCCTCAACTCTGGGACAGGGGCTGAAGCTTTCTTT; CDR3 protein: CASSLNSGTGAEAFF
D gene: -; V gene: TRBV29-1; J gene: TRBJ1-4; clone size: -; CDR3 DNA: TGCAGCGTTGTACTCAGGCCTCCTAATGAAAAACTGTTTTTT; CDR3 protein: CSVVLRPPNEKLFF
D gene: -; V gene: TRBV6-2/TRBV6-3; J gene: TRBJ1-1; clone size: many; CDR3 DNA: TGTGCCAGCAGTTGGGGGCCGGACACTGAAGCTTTCTTT; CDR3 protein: CASSWGPDTEAFF
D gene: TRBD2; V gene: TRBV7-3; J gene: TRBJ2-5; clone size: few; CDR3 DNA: TGTGCCAGCAGCCCCTTGGGACTACCACAAGAGACCCAGTACTTC; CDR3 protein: CASSPLGLPQETQYF
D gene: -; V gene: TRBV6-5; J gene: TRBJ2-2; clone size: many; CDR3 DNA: TGTGCCAGCAGTTACCGGACAGTTGGGGTCGGGGAGCTGTTTTTT; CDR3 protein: CASSYRTVGVGELFF
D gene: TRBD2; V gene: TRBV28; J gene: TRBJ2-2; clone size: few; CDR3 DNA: TGTGCCAGCGGGACTGGACTAGCGGGGGTCGCGAACACCGGGGAGCTGTTTTTT; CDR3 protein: CASGTGLAGVANTGELFF
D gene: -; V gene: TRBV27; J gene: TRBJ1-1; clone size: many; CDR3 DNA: TGTGCCAGCCGCAGCACCACTGAAGCTTTCTTT; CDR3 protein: CASRSTTEAFF
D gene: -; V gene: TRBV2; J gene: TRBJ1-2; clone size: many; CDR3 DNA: TGTGCCAGCACCCAGTGGCCCTATGGCTACACCTTC; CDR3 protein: CASTQWPYGYTF
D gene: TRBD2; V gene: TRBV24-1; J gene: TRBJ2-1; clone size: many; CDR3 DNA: TGTGCCACCAAACCTAGCGGGAAAGCCTACAATGAGCAGTTCTTC; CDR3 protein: CATKPSGKAYNEQFF